The T cell receptor beta chain under discussion was sequenced for a study of T cells in Graves' hyperthyroidism and ophthalmopathy. Uncontrolled infections, other autoimmune diseases, pregnancy or lactation led to exclusion of patients. Fresh 10 ml peripheral blood yielded PBMCs. Germline CDR1 is SQVTM and CDR2 is ANQGSEA. V trimming: 0 bases; J trimming: 0 bases; junction bases outside the gene matches: 6. There are 16 residues in the CDR3. At least ten counts were recorded for this clonotype. Amplification yielded TCR beta CDR3 regions, with RNA transcripts as the source. HTBI primers were the set used in a first-round RT-PCR of the TCR CDR3. TCRdb used MiXCR to reprocess the multiplex PCR reads, holding one entry per CDR3 protein. Of roughly 400,000 distinct CDR3 sequences in the sample, roughly 14% are singletons; the top ten hold around a quarter.

The chain uses TRBV29-1 and TRBJ2-3; 7 bases map to TRBD2. The sequence came from a woman younger than 30 with Graves' hyperthyroidism that later progressed to Graves' ophthalmopathy. Sequences were obtained from blood. This CDR3 is CSVEDRLAVSTDTQYF. CDR3 DNA sequence: TGCAGCGTTGAAGATCGGCTAGCGGTTAGCACAGATACGCAGTATTTT.